One and the same sample provided the 23 T cell receptor beta chains below, sequenced in a study of technical replicates of blood from a few donors. The table came from immunoSEQ multiplex PCR; TCRdb's copy has only in-frame clones and leaves some out. The sample has fewer than 80,000 clones, 80% to 90% seen once. The sample taken for sequencing was PBMCs. Receptor source: a human donor in good health. Some clones in this sample may be carry-over from other donors' samples.

The chain carries TRBV7-3 and TRBJ2-7, with D possibly being TRBD2 (6 bases). Germline V lookup: CDR1 SGHTA, CDR2 FQGTGA. The V end was cut by 5 bases, the J end by 5 bases, with 13 bases between. This CDR3 contains 13 residues. As DNA, the CDR3 is TGTGCCAGCAGCCGGGGGAGAGGGGACGAGCAGTACTTC. Its translation: CASSRGRGDEQYF.

The chain couples TRBV6-6 to TRBJ2-1, with 9 bases matching TRBD1. CDR1 and CDR2 (germline): MNHNY, SVGAGI (reference sequence). CDR3 length: 14 amino acids. V was clipped by 4 bases and J by 7 bases; unmatched bases: 5. The CDR3 region is CASSSDRGGNEQFF. The CDR3 DNA sequence: TGTGCCAGCAGTTCGGACAGGGGTGGGAATGAGCAGTTCTTC.

J is TRBJ1-5 and V is TRBV15; unclear D gene. Per germline, CDR1 LNHNV and CDR2 YYDKDF (reference sequence). Trimming left V 5 bases short and J 2 bases short, with 22 bases between. This CDR3 is 18 amino acids long. The CDR3 DNA reads as TGTGCCACCAGCGAGAGAGCATCGGCCGGGTTGGGCAATCAGCCCCAGCATTTT. As protein: CATSERASAGLGNQPQHF. Looking up the rest from reference TRBV15 and TRBJ1-5 gives the full variable domain: DAMVIQNPRYQVTQFGKPVTLSCSQTLNHNVMYWYQQKSSQAPKLLFHYYDKDFNNEADTPDNFQSRRPNTSFCFLDIRSPGLGDTAMYLCATSERASAGLGNQPQHFGDGTRLSIL.

The rearrangement links TRBV11-2 to TRBJ1-1, with a weak D call TRBD1 (5 bases). The CDR3 is 13 amino acids. CDR1 and CDR2 (germline): SGHAT, FQNNGV. Trimming took off 5 bases at V and 4 bases at J, with 11 bases between the two ends. CDR3 nucleotide sequence: TGTGCCAGCAGCCTCCAGGGATTCACTGAAGCTTTCTTT. It yields the protein CASSLQGFTEAFF. Using reference TRBV11-2 and TRBJ1-1 for the parts outside the CDR3, the full variable domain is EAGVAQSPRYKIIEKRQSVAFWCNPISGHATLYWYQQILGQGPKLLIQFQNNGVVDDSQLPKDRFSAERLKGVDSTLKIQPAKLEDSAVYLCASSLQGFTEAFFGQGTRLTVV.

J is TRBJ1-5 and V is TRBV19; TRBD1 is a possible D gene (5 bases). CDR1 and CDR2 from the germline V gene are LNHDA and SQIVND (reference sequence). V was cut by 5 bases and J by 7 bases, with 12 bases left in between. The CDR3 is made up of 13 amino acids. CDR3 in amino acids: CASSLGGGQPQHF. The CDR3 DNA sequence: TGTGCCAGTAGTCTCGGCGGGGGGCAGCCCCAGCATTTT.

This clone is a singleton in its sample. This chain uses TRBV5-6 with TRBJ2-3, with 15 bases matching TRBD2. The CDR3 runs to 17 residues. With 4 bases clipped from V and 3 bases from J, the junction kept 6 bases outside the gene matches. Germline V CDR1 and CDR2: SGHDT, YYEEEE. CDR3 in DNA: TGTGCCAGCAGCCAACTGGGACTAGCGGGGGGAACAGATACGCAGTATTTT. It encodes CASSQLGLAGGTDTQYF.

The chain joins TRBV4-3 to TRBJ2-7; 10 bases fit TRBD2. The ends lost 1 base at V and 6 bases at J; junction bases unmatched: 9. CDR3 size: 16 residues. From germline, CDR1 is LGHNA and CDR2 YSLEER. CDR3 nucleotides: TGCGCCAGCAGCCAAGGATCTAGCGGGAGTTATGGCGAGCAGTACTTC. Protein product: CASSQGSSGSYGEQYF.

This chain joins TRBV4-1 and TRBJ1-1; perhaps TRBD1 as D (5 bases). CDR3 length: 15 amino acids. The germline V and J ends were trimmed by 4 bases and 1 base, with 13 bases remaining between them. CDR1 MGHRA and CDR2 YSYEKL come from the germline V gene. The CDR3 loop reads CASSRGENANTEAFF. DNA for the CDR3: TGCGCCAGCAGCCGGGGGGAAAATGCGAACACTGAAGCTTTCTTT.

V and J are TRBV6-1 and TRBJ2-7, with TRBD2 matching 7 bases. This CDR3 comprises 14 residues. Germline V gives CDR1 MNHNS, CDR2 SASEGT. Unmatched junction bases numbered 3, after V lost 1 base and J lost 3 bases. The CDR3 protein is CASSEVRDYYEQYF. CDR3 bases: TGTGCCAGCAGTGAAGTCCGGGACTACTACGAGCAGTACTTC.

The V gene is TRBV30, the J gene TRBJ1-2; TRBD1 matches at 9 bases. Germline CDR1 reads GTSNPN; CDR2 reads SVGIG (reference sequence). Losses at the gene ends were 0 bases for V and 4 bases for J; bases not matched to a gene: 3. The CDR3 is made up of 14 amino acids. The DNA for the CDR3 is TGTGCCTGGAGTGTGGGACAGGGTGTCTATGGCTACACCTTC. Protein sequence: CAWSVGQGVYGYTF. Full variable domain (outside the CDR3, taken from reference TRBV30 and TRBJ1-2): SQTIHQWPATLVQPVGSPLSLECTVEGTSNPNLYWYRQAAGRGLQLLFYSVGIGQISSEVPQNLSASRPQDRQFILSSKKLLLSDSGFYLCAWSVGQGVYGYTFGSGTRLTVV.

The chain is built from TRBV21-1 and TRBJ2-5; the DNA was not compared with TRBD2, the D call given in the table. TRBV21-1 has pseudogene status. The CDR3 consists of 16 residues. The CDR3 protein is CASSKEVSPRIETQYF. CDR3 coding DNA: TGTGCCAGCAGCAAAGAGGTTAGCCCAAGGATAGAGACCCAGTACTTC.

V usage is TRBV15 and J usage is TRBJ2-1; 9 bases fit TRBD2. V was pared by 0 bases and J by 7 bases, with 7 bases of the junction left unmatched. CDR1 is LNHNV, CDR2 YYDKDF, per germline (reference sequence). This CDR3 has 16 amino acids. The CDR3 protein is CATSRDSAGGLNEQFF. In DNA form, the CDR3 reads TGTGCCACCAGCAGAGATTCCGCGGGGGGGCTTAATGAGCAGTTCTTC. Looking up the rest from reference TRBV15 and TRBJ2-1 gives the full variable domain: DAMVIQNPRYQVTQFGKPVTLSCSQTLNHNVMYWYQQKSSQAPKLLFHYYDKDFNNEADTPDNFQSRRPNTSFCFLDIRSPGLGDTAMYLCATSRDSAGGLNEQFFGPGTRLTVL.

This chain connects TRBV30 to TRBJ1-2; D is ambiguous. This CDR3 is 13 amino acids long. V lost 0 bases to trimming and J lost 8 bases, with 13 bases between them. CDR1 is GTSNPN, CDR2 SVGIG, per germline (reference sequence). The CDR3 spells CAWSVSSGSGYTF. Written as DNA, the CDR3 is TGTGCCTGGAGTGTATCGTCGGGGAGCGGCTACACCTTC.

This chain joins TRBV5-8 and TRBJ2-5; TRBD2 aligns across 11 bases. Germline V gives CDR1 SGHTS, CDR2 YDEGEE. V shed 0 bases and J 5 bases; nucleotides not matched to a gene: 6. This CDR3 has 16 amino acids. The CDR3 loop is CASSLVSGRASETQYF. DNA of the CDR3: TGTGCCAGCAGCTTGGTTAGCGGGAGGGCCTCGGAGACCCAGTACTTC.

The chain links TRBV13 to TRBJ1-4, with D possibly matching TRBD1 (6 bases). Germline lookup yields CDR1 PRHDT and CDR2 FYEKMQ (reference sequence). The ends were cut back, 3 bases at V and 7 bases at J, with 15 bases in the middle. This CDR3 region has 15 residues. CDR3 in amino acids: CASSFTGYLGEKLFF. CDR3 nucleotides: TGTGCCAGCAGCTTTACAGGGTATTTAGGTGAAAAACTGTTTTTT.

This rearrangement joins TRBV19 to TRBJ1-5, with no clear D. Germline V CDR1 and CDR2: LNHDA, SQIVND (reference sequence). This CDR3 comprises 17 residues. Trimming pared 6 bases from V and 6 bases from J, leaving 24 bases between. The CDR3 sequence is CASSLEGSGRVTQPQHF. The CDR3, as DNA: TGTGCCAGTAGCCTAGAGGGTTCGGGCAGAGTGACTCAGCCCCAGCATTTT.

This chain connects TRBV30 to TRBJ2-1; weak D call: TRBD2 (5 bases). The germline V and J ends were trimmed by 1 base and 9 bases, with 7 bases remaining between them. Per germline, CDR1 GTSNPN and CDR2 SVGIG (reference sequence). The CDR3 length is 11 residues. The CDR3 sequence: CAWSARGEQFF. The CDR3 bases are TGTGCCTGGAGTGCCCGGGGTGAGCAGTTCTTC.

The V gene is TRBV6-5, the J gene TRBJ2-7, with 9 positions matching TRBD2. CDR1 is MNHEY, CDR2 SVGAGI, per germline. This CDR3 comprises 16 residues. V was clipped by 0 bases and J by 7 bases; unmatched bases: 10. CDR3: CASSYSTGLAGVEQYF. CDR3 sequence (DNA): TGTGCCAGCAGTTACTCGACAGGATTAGCGGGAGTTGAGCAGTACTTC.

V is TRBV13 and J is TRBJ1-1; 9 bases agree with TRBD1. CDR1 is PRHDT and CDR2 is FYEKMQ in the germline V gene (reference sequence). The length of the CDR3 is 15 residues. Unmatched junction bases numbered 9, after V lost 5 bases and J lost 5 bases. CDR3 sequence reads: CASSPEGTGYTEAFF. As DNA, the CDR3 is TGTGCCAGCAGCCCAGAGGGGACAGGGTATACTGAAGCTTTCTTT. Looking up the rest from reference TRBV13 and TRBJ1-1 gives the full variable domain: AAGVIQSPRHLIKEKRETATLKCYPIPRHDTVYWYQQGPGQDPQFLISFYEKMQSDKGSIPDRFSAQQFSDYHSELNMSSLELGDSALYFCASSPEGTGYTEAFFGQGTRLTVV.

The rearrangement links TRBV9 to TRBJ2-6; 7 positions agree with TRBD2. Germline V lookup: CDR1 SGDLS, CDR2 YYNGEE. The CDR3 is made up of 18 amino acids. The V gene end was trimmed by 0 bases and the J gene end by 4 bases; junction bases not matched to a gene: 10. CDR3 sequence reads: CASSVVAGVGAGANVLTF. CDR3 nucleotides: TGTGCCAGCAGCGTAGTCGCGGGGGTAGGGGCAGGGGCCAACGTCCTGACTTTC.

The chain carries TRBV6-5 and TRBJ1-1; D is uncertain. This CDR3 is 13 amino acids long. Deletions cut 7 bases from V and 2 bases from J, with 11 bases between. Germline V gene sequence: CDR1 MNHEY, CDR2 SVGAGI. The CDR3 DNA follows: TGTGCCAGCAATACAGAATTAAACACTGAAGCTTTCTTT. This codes for CASNTELNTEAFF.

V and J are TRBV30 and TRBJ2-1, with 11 bases aligning to TRBD2. V gave up 3 bases and J gave up 4 bases; unmatched junction bases: 2. This CDR3 is 14 amino acids long. CDR1 is GTSNPN, CDR2 SVGIG, per germline (reference sequence). In DNA, the CDR3 is TGTGCCTGGAGACTAGCGGGAGCGTACAATGAGCAGTTCTTC. This encodes CAWRLAGAYNEQFF.

This chain connects TRBV7-8 to TRBJ1-1; no firm D call. Trimming stripped 2 bases from V and 4 bases from J, with 11 bases between. This CDR3 has 14 residues. The germline gives CDR1 SGHVS, CDR2 FQNEAQ. The CDR3 region is CASSLRQSLTEAFF. In DNA form, the CDR3 reads TGTGCCAGCAGCTTACGACAATCCCTCACTGAAGCTTTCTTT.